These 27 T cell receptor beta chains share one sample of origin, sequenced in a study of T cell repertoires in cytomegalovirus infection. TCRdb re-called the reads through MiXCR, storing one row per CDR3 protein. Here the sample spans a few hundred thousand distinct CDR3 sequences, around a tenth being singletons. Material for sequencing was PBMCs. These TCRs come from a human donor in good health (CMV status not recorded). Some clones in this sample may be carry-over from other donors' samples.

This clonotype occurred many times. V usage is TRBV7-9 and J usage is TRBJ2-5; D gene uncertain. The V end was cut by 1 base, the J end by 5 bases, with 8 bases between. Germline assignment: CDR1 SEHNR and CDR2 FQNEAQ (reference sequence). The CDR3 spans 13 residues. The CDR3: CASSLEGWETQYF. In DNA form, the CDR3 reads TGTGCCAGCAGCTTAGAGGGTTGGGAGACCCAGTACTTC.

The rearrangement uses TRBV28 and TRBJ2-5; the D is unclear. The germline V and J ends were trimmed by 5 bases and 5 bases, with 9 bases remaining between them. The CDR3 runs to 12 residues. CDR1 MDHEN and CDR2 SYDVKM come from the germline V gene. CDR3 coding DNA: TGTGCCAGCAGTCCGCTGCCGGAGACCCAGTACTTC. Residues: CASSPLPETQYF.

The chain combines TRBV6-8 with TRBJ2-1, with a possible D match to TRBD1 (6 bases). This CDR3 contains 14 residues. V dropped 5 bases and J dropped 6 bases, with 14 bases sitting between them. Germline V lookup: CDR1 MNHGY, CDR2 SAAAGT. In DNA form, the CDR3 reads TGTGCCAGCAGTAAAAGCCGGGACACCAATGAGCAGTTCTTC. Translation: CASSKSRDTNEQFF.

This clonotype has just a few counts. The rearrangement links TRBV6-5 to TRBJ1-4; perhaps TRBD1 as D (5 bases). The CDR3 runs to 14 residues. Germline V gene sequence: CDR1 MNHEY, CDR2 SVGAGI. Trimming stripped 0 bases from V and 7 bases from J, with 9 bases between. The DNA of the CDR3 is TGTGCCAGCAGTTACTCCAGGGTCGGTGAAAAACTGTTTTTT. Translated, it gives CASSYSRVGEKLFF.

There are many counts of this clonotype. This chain connects TRBV7-2 to TRBJ2-5, with TRBD1 identical over 7 bases. Trimming at V came to 7 bases and at J to 5 bases, leaving 13 bases not matched to a gene. This CDR3 has 15 residues. Per the germline V gene, CDR1 is SGHTA and CDR2 is FQGNSA. The chain's CDR3 is CASTEQGLGWETQYF. In nucleotides, the CDR3 is TGTGCCAGCACGGAACAGGGGCTGGGGTGGGAGACCCAGTACTTC.

This clonotype was detected a few times. This chain joins TRBV27 and TRBJ1-2; 12 nucleotides line up with TRBD1. Trimming took 3 bases from V and 5 from J; bases not matched to a gene: 10. The CDR3 is 17 amino acids. The V gene's germline CDR1 is MNHEY and CDR2 SMNVEV (reference sequence). The CDR3 nucleotides are TGTGCCAGCAGTTTTTCCGGGACAGGGGGCGGAGGATATGGCTACACCTTC. Its protein product is CASSFSGTGGGGYGYTF.

This clonotype was counted only a few times. The chain carries TRBV20-1 and TRBJ2-7; possibly TRBD2 for D (6 bases). Looked up from germline, CDR1 is DFQATT and CDR2 is SNEGSKA (reference sequence). CDR3 length: 12 amino acids. V lost 1 base and J lost 4, with 8 bases in between. The CDR3 bases are TGCAGTGCTAGAGGGGGGGAGTACGAGCAGTACTTC. Amino acids: CSARGGEYEQYF.

This clonotype was seen a handful of times. The chain links TRBV7-9 to TRBJ2-7; maybe TRBD2 (5 bases). The CDR3 has 14 amino acids. Between the trimmed V and J ends, which lost 2 bases and 4 bases, there was a span of 12 bases. The germline CDR1 and CDR2 sequences are SEHNR and FQNEAQ (reference sequence). The CDR3 nucleotides are TGTGCCAGCAGCTTACCGGGAAGAGAATACGAGCAGTACTTC. Amino acid sequence: CASSLPGREYEQYF.

In DNA form, the CDR3 reads TGTGCCAGCAGGTCGGGGGTCGGCTATGGCTACACCTTC. Its translation is CASRSGVGYGYTF. This chain uses TRBV19 with TRBJ1-2, with a possible D match to TRBD1 (5 bases). Germline-derived CDR1 and CDR2 are LNHDA and SQIVND (reference sequence). This CDR3 contains 13 residues. V gave up 9 bases and J gave up 4 bases, with 15 bases separating them.

The chain joins TRBV12-3 or TRBV12-4 to TRBJ1-1, with D possibly being TRBD1 (6 bases). This CDR3 comprises 16 residues. V gave up 7 bases and J gave up 1 base, with 19 bases separating them. The CDR3 DNA follows: TGTGCCAGCACCCTGCGGACAGAGGGGGGGAACACTGAAGCTTTCTTT. It encodes CASTLRTEGGNTEAFF.

The rearrangement links TRBV27 to TRBJ1-5; the match to TRBD1 covers 7 bases. The CDR3 runs 15 residues. CDR1 and CDR2 from the germline V gene are MNHEY and SMNVEV (reference sequence). V gave up 6 bases and J gave up 6 bases; unmatched junction bases: 11. Here the CDR3 reads CASSQSTGFTQPQHF. CDR3 DNA: TGTGCCAGCAGCCAGTCGACAGGGTTCACTCAGCCCCAGCATTTT.

The chain joins TRBV28 to TRBJ1-5, with TRBD1 matching over 11 bases. The V gene end was trimmed by 6 bases and the J gene end by 6 bases; junction bases not matched to a gene: 10. The germline gives CDR1 MDHEN, CDR2 SYDVKM. The CDR3 has 16 residues. The CDR3 loop reads CASRPPGQGEFQPQHF. The CDR3 coding sequence is TGTGCCAGCAGACCCCCGGGACAGGGGGAATTTCAGCCCCAGCATTTT.

This sequence joins TRBV4-3 and TRBJ2-7; possible D gene TRBD1, 6 bases. The length of the CDR3 is 15 residues. The V gene lost 6 bases and the J gene lost 3 bases, with 18 bases spanning the gap. The germline CDR1 and CDR2 sequences are LGHNA and YSLEER. The CDR3 DNA sequence: TGCGCCAGCAGTCGTAACAGGGTCGGCGTCTACGAGCAGTACTTC. Translating gives CASSRNRVGVYEQYF.

V usage is TRBV20-1 and J usage is TRBJ2-7; 9 nucleotides align to TRBD2. This CDR3 has 16 amino acids. Germline values: CDR1 DFQATT, CDR2 SNEGSKA (reference sequence). Trimming cost V 1 base and J 6 bases; bases outside gene matches: 13. The CDR3 sequence is CSARGLADNQRGEQYF. CDR3 coding DNA: TGCAGTGCTAGAGGACTAGCGGACAACCAACGGGGCGAGCAGTACTTC.

This chain joins TRBV30 and TRBJ1-1, with 7 bases that match TRBD1. CDR3 size: 13 residues. V was clipped by 4 bases and J by 7 bases; unmatched bases: 9. CDR1 is GTSNPN and CDR2 is SVGIG in the germline V gene (reference sequence). The CDR3 spells CAWTHIWDSEAFF. The DNA for the CDR3 is TGTGCCTGGACCCACATATGGGACAGTGAAGCTTTCTTT.

The chain is built from TRBV7-3 and TRBJ1-1; TRBD1 might be the D (5 bases). Germline values: CDR1 SGHTA, CDR2 FQGTGA. The CDR3 consists of 16 residues. The V and J ends lost 5 bases and 0 bases respectively, with 16 bases between them. DNA for the CDR3: TGTGCCAGCAGCCTCATCGGACACGTATTGAACACTGAAGCTTTCTTT. This translates into CASSLIGHVLNTEAFF.

This chain joins TRBV10-2 and TRBJ2-6; D call uncertain. V was clipped by 3 bases and J by 0 bases, with 9 bases between them. Looked up from germline, CDR1 is WSHSY and CDR2 is SAAADI. CDR3 length: 16 residues. Here the CDR3 DNA reads TGCGCCAGCAGTGATCCGATCTTCTCTGGGGCCAACGTCCTGACTTTC. This codes for CASSDPIFSGANVLTF.

This clonotype was counted between two and nine times. The chain is built from TRBV30 and TRBJ1-5; a weak D match, TRBD1 (5 bases). The CDR3 is 15 residues long. Germline lookup yields CDR1 GTSNPN and CDR2 SVGIG (reference sequence). V lost 3 bases, J lost 0 bases, and 12 bases lay in between. The DNA of the CDR3 is TGTGCCTGGAGAGGCGGGGGTTATAGCAATCAGCCCCAGCATTTT. This encodes CAWRGGGYSNQPQHF.

The chain links TRBV20-1 to TRBJ2-7; perhaps TRBD1 as D (6 bases). V was shortened by 6 bases and J by 4 bases, with 16 bases between the two germline ends. Germline V CDR1 and CDR2: DFQATT, SNEGSKA (reference sequence). The CDR3 has 13 residues. This CDR3 is CSAQRTGLYEQYF. Written as DNA, the CDR3 is TGCAGTGCGCAACGTACAGGGCTATACGAGCAGTACTTC.

This clonotype has ten or more counts. The rearrangement uses TRBV27 and TRBJ2-1; D remains ambiguous. V lost 3 bases, J lost 2 bases, and 14 bases lay in between. CDR1 and CDR2 (germline): MNHEY, SMNVEV (reference sequence). The CDR3 has 16 amino acids. The CDR3 loop reads CASSFSPIPPYNEQFF. The CDR3 DNA sequence: TGTGCCAGCAGTTTCTCCCCGATTCCCCCCTACAATGAGCAGTTCTTC.

This clonotype was seen a few times. This sequence joins TRBV11-3 and TRBJ2-2; TRBD1 agrees at 7 bases. The junction had 6 bases not matched to a gene; V was cut back by 8 bases and J by 0 bases. The CDR3 length is 15 residues. Germline values: CDR1 SGHNT, CDR2 YENEEA. This CDR3 reads CASARGGANTGELFF. Here the CDR3 DNA reads TGTGCCAGCGCCCGAGGGGGCGCGAACACCGGGGAGCTGTTTTTT.

This clonotype was observed a handful of times. The chain combines TRBV15 with TRBJ1-5, with D unresolved. Germline assignment: CDR1 LNHNV and CDR2 YYDKDF (reference sequence). The V gene lost 0 bases and the J gene lost 6 bases, with 9 bases spanning the gap. The CDR3 is 14 residues long. CDR3 loop: CATSRDRVGQPQHF. For the CDR3, the DNA is TGTGCCACCAGCAGAGACCGGGTTGGTCAGCCCCAGCATTTT.

The rearrangement joins TRBV7-2 to TRBJ2-3; 11 nucleotides agree with TRBD1. Unmatched junction bases numbered 3, after V lost 5 bases and J lost 5 bases. Germline V CDR1 and CDR2: SGHTA, FQGNSA. The CDR3 length is 14 residues. CDR3 sequence (DNA): TGTGCCAGCAGCGAGGACAGGGGGCGAGATACGCAGTATTTT. It is translated as CASSEDRGRDTQYF.

This clonotype was seen at least ten times. This sequence joins TRBV12-3 or TRBV12-4 and TRBJ2-7, with D possibly being TRBD1 (6 bases). The CDR3 spans 12 residues. Trimming removed 3 bases at V and 12 bases at J, with 15 bases between. CDR3 region: CASSLGQGMPYF. For the CDR3, the DNA is TGTGCCAGCAGTTTGGGCCAGGGGATGCCGTACTTC.

This clonotype came up a few times. This chain links TRBV5-1 with TRBJ2-1; D unresolved. The CDR3 has 15 residues. The germline gives CDR1 SGHRS, CDR2 YFSETQ. The V and J ends lost 4 bases and 0 bases respectively, with 11 bases between them. The CDR3 is CASSPGVSSYNEQFF. In nucleotides, the CDR3 is TGCGCCAGCAGCCCGGGTGTCAGCTCCTACAATGAGCAGTTCTTC.

This clonotype has ten or more counts. The CDR3 loop is CASSQEAGSSYNEQFF. Here the CDR3 DNA reads TGTGCCAGCAGCCAAGAAGCTGGGAGCTCCTACAATGAGCAGTTCTTC. The V gene is TRBV4-2, the J gene TRBJ2-1; D perhaps matches TRBD2 (5 bases). Germline lookup yields CDR1 LGHNA and CDR2 YNFKEQ. CDR3 size: 16 residues. The V end was cut by 0 bases, the J end by 0 bases, with 9 bases between.

This clonotype has at least ten counts. The chain recombines TRBV7-9 with TRBJ2-1; TRBD1 aligns across 11 bases. The germline V gene encodes CDR1 SEHNR and CDR2 FQNEAQ (reference sequence). V lost 5 bases to trimming and J lost 6 bases; unmatched junction nucleotides: 6. This CDR3 has 15 amino acids. CDR3 nucleotides: TGTGCCAGCAGCCCCCCGGGGACAGGGGGCAATGAGCAGTTCTTC. Translated, it gives CASSPPGTGGNEQFF. Drawing the rest from reference TRBV7-9 and TRBJ2-1, the complete variable domain is DTGVSQNPRHKITKRGQNVTFRCDPISEHNRLYWYRQTLGQGPEFLTYFQNEAQLEKSRLLSDRFSAERPKGSFSTLEIQRTEQGDSAMYLCASSPPGTGGNEQFFGPGTRLTVL.